Each of the 3 T cell receptor beta chains below was sequenced from the same sample in a study of cytomegalovirus exposure and HLA in healthy donors. The PCR ran on 60 Vbeta and 13 Jbeta primers. Sequencing was performed with immunoSEQ multiplex PCR; in TCRdb, only in-frame clones are kept and a portion is missing. The sample lists some 150,000 clones; roughly 77% were seen once. Specimen: PBMCs. The receptors were gathered from a human donor in good health.

The genes are TRBV5-4 and TRBJ2-1; TRBD2 might be the D (5 bases). The germline V and J ends were trimmed by 3 bases and 9 bases, with 10 bases remaining between them. Germline V gene lookup returns CDR1 SGHNT and CDR2 YYREEE (reference sequence). CDR3 length equals 12 residues. CDR3 DNA: TGTGCCAGCAGCTGGACCGGACTTGAGCAGTTCTTC. Protein product: CASSWTGLEQFF.

This clone has only one observation. This sequence joins TRBV15 and TRBJ2-5, with 14 nucleotides matching TRBD2. The J call may be incorrect, as the DNA end agrees better with TRBJ2-7. The V gene's germline CDR1 is LNHNV and CDR2 YYDKDF (reference sequence). CDR3 length: 14 residues. The CDR3: CATSSGLAGGEQYF. CDR3 DNA: TGTGCCACCAGCAGTGGACTAGCGGGAGGCGAGCAGTACTTC.

This chain links TRBV19 with TRBJ1-2; TRBD1 matches at 7 bases. The CDR3 has 18 residues. V lost 3 bases and J lost 2; bases outside the gene matches: 15. Germline CDR1 reads LNHDA; CDR2 reads SQIVND (reference sequence). The CDR3 reads CASSIILGTANRNYGYTF. CDR3 in DNA: TGTGCCAGTAGTATCATTCTGGGGACAGCTAATCGCAACTATGGCTACACCTTC.